This is a list of T cell receptor beta chains from one sample in a study of CD8+ T cells in alopecia areata. TCRdb's table, derived via immunoSEQ multiplex PCR, lists solely in-frame clones and lacks some. The sample gives some 19,000 clones, about 63% of which show up once; 7.5% to 9.5% is in the top ten. This specimen consisted of skin, obtained at week 4, from a patient treated with tofacitinib. Source of these receptors: a human donor with alopecia areata. The CDR3 runs from the conserved cysteine through the conserved F or W. D genes are given only for firm matches. Not every row has a clone size; where given, it reads once, few, many or a size class.

d_call: TRBD1; j_call: TRBJ2-5; clone_size: NA; v_call: TRBV30; cdr3_nt: TGTGCCTGGACCAAGACAGGGCAAGAGACCCAGTACTTC; cdr3_aa: CAWTKTGQETQYF
d_call: NA; j_call: TRBJ1-1; clone_size: NA; v_call: TRBV7-2; cdr3_nt: TGTGCCAGCAGCTTATCCGGATACACTGAAGCTTTCTTT; cdr3_aa: CASSLSGYTEAFF
d_call: TRBD1; j_call: TRBJ1-1; clone_size: NA; v_call: TRBV5-1; cdr3_nt: TGCGCCAGCAGCAGGCAGGGGGTGGATGTGAACACTGAAGCTTTCTTT; cdr3_aa: CASSRQGVDVNTEAFF
d_call: NA; j_call: TRBJ1-2; clone_size: few; v_call: TRBV11-2; cdr3_nt: TGTGCCAGCAGCCCCCGACATGGGGACTACACCTTC; cdr3_aa: CASSPRHGDYTF
d_call: NA; j_call: TRBJ1-1; clone_size: NA; v_call: TRBV30; cdr3_nt: TGTGCCTGGAGTTATTTAGGCATCAACACTGAAGCTTTCTTT; cdr3_aa: CAWSYLGINTEAFF
d_call: NA; j_call: TRBJ2-1; clone_size: NA; v_call: TRBV29-1; cdr3_nt: TGCAGCGGTAACAACAGGGTAGGCAATGAGCAGTTCTTC; cdr3_aa: CSGNNRVGNEQFF
d_call: NA; j_call: TRBJ1-1; clone_size: NA; v_call: TRBV7-3; cdr3_nt: TGTGCCAGCAGCCTGACAGGAGGGAACACTGAAGCTTTCTTT; cdr3_aa: CASSLTGGNTEAFF
d_call: TRBD1; j_call: TRBJ2-7; clone_size: NA; v_call: TRBV5-4; cdr3_nt: TGTGCCAGCAGCTTGCGGACAGGGGGTCCCCACGAGCAGTACTTC; cdr3_aa: CASSLRTGGPHEQYF
d_call: TRBD1; j_call: TRBJ1-1; clone_size: NA; v_call: TRBV7-9; cdr3_nt: TGTGCCAGCAGCTTAGCCCAAAAAACAGGGGAGAGAACTGAAGCTTTCTTT; cdr3_aa: CASSLAQKTGERTEAFF
d_call: NA; j_call: TRBJ1-2; clone_size: NA; v_call: TRBV29-1; cdr3_nt: TGCAGCGTTGAAAGGGCTTACTATGGCTACACCTTC; cdr3_aa: CSVERAYYGYTF
d_call: NA; j_call: TRBJ1-4; clone_size: NA; v_call: TRBV7-8; cdr3_nt: TGTGGGCAGCCCTATGAAAAACTGTTTTTT; cdr3_aa: CGQPYEKLFF
d_call: NA; j_call: TRBJ2-7; clone_size: NA; v_call: TRBV7-6; cdr3_nt: TGTGCCAGCAGCTTTGCCGGGTCCTACGAGCAGTACTTC; cdr3_aa: CASSFAGSYEQYF
d_call: TRBD1; j_call: TRBJ2-5; clone_size: NA; v_call: TRBV2; cdr3_nt: TGTGCCAGCAGTGGACAGGGAGAGGGGGAGACCCAGTACTTC; cdr3_aa: CASSGQGEGETQYF
d_call: NA; j_call: TRBJ1-2; clone_size: few; v_call: TRBV19; cdr3_nt: TGTGCCAGTCGTGAACTGGGGCTTAACTATGGCTACACCTTC; cdr3_aa: CASRELGLNYGYTF
d_call: NA; j_call: TRBJ2-7; clone_size: NA; v_call: TRBV7-2; cdr3_nt: TGTGCCAGCAGCCACCGACAGACCTACGAGCAGTACTTC; cdr3_aa: CASSHRQTYEQYF
d_call: TRBD1; j_call: TRBJ2-7; clone_size: once; v_call: TRBV19; cdr3_nt: TGTGCCAGTAGTATTGGACAGGGGCCGTCCTACGAGCAGTACTTC; cdr3_aa: CASSIGQGPSYEQYF
d_call: NA; j_call: TRBJ1-5; clone_size: NA; v_call: TRBV28; cdr3_nt: TGTGCCAGCAGTCCTAAGGTACGGAGGGGAATTCGCAATCAGCCCCAGCATTTT; cdr3_aa: CASSPKVRRGIRNQPQHF
d_call: TRBD1; j_call: TRBJ2-7; clone_size: few; v_call: TRBV27; cdr3_nt: TGTGCCAGCAGTTCGCTGATCCCTCGACAGGGTACCCTTGGCTACGAGCAGTACTTC; cdr3_aa: CASSSLIPRQGTLGYEQYF
d_call: TRBD1; j_call: TRBJ2-5; clone_size: few; v_call: TRBV28; cdr3_nt: TGTGCCAGCAGCCCGGACAGGCCGCGGACATTAGAGACCCAGTACTTC; cdr3_aa: CASSPDRPRTLETQYF
d_call: TRBD1; j_call: TRBJ1-1; clone_size: NA; v_call: TRBV9; cdr3_nt: TGTGCCAGCAGCGTCAGACAGGGCACCACTGAAGCTTTCTTT; cdr3_aa: CASSVRQGTTEAFF
d_call: NA; j_call: TRBJ2-1; clone_size: NA; v_call: TRBV18; cdr3_nt: TGTGCCAGCTCAGTGTGGTCCTACAATGAGCAGTTCTTC; cdr3_aa: CASSVWSYNEQFF
d_call: NA; j_call: TRBJ1-2; clone_size: NA; v_call: TRBV4-2; cdr3_nt: TGTGCCAGCAGCCAGGGAGGACAGAATTTCTATGGCTACACCTTC; cdr3_aa: CASSQGGQNFYGYTF
d_call: NA; j_call: TRBJ2-7; clone_size: few; v_call: TRBV7-2; cdr3_nt: TGTGCCAGCAGCTTAGCTTTGGGGGGCCGAAGCTCCTACGAGCAGTACTTC; cdr3_aa: CASSLALGGRSSYEQYF
d_call: TRBD1; j_call: TRBJ2-3; clone_size: few; v_call: TRBV7-3; cdr3_nt: TGTGCCAGCAGCGGACAGGGGGCCGCCACGCAGTATTTT; cdr3_aa: CASSGQGAATQYF
d_call: NA; j_call: TRBJ1-1; clone_size: NA; v_call: TRBV5-7; cdr3_nt: TGTGCCAGCAGCTTACCTCATAGGGATGGTGGGACTGAAGCTTTCTTT; cdr3_aa: CASSLPHRDGGTEAFF
d_call: TRBD1; j_call: TRBJ2-7; clone_size: few; v_call: TRBV19; cdr3_nt: TGTGCCAGTAGTATATCGGGACAGCCCGCAGGGGGCTACGAGCAGTACTTC; cdr3_aa: CASSISGQPAGGYEQYF
d_call: TRBD1; j_call: TRBJ2-7; clone_size: NA; v_call: TRBV28; cdr3_nt: TGTGCCAGCAGTTGCAATCTCCGGGACAGCCTCACCTACGAGCAGTACTTC; cdr3_aa: CASSCNLRDSLTYEQYF
d_call: NA; j_call: TRBJ2-3; clone_size: once; v_call: TRBV4-2; cdr3_nt: TGTGCCAGCAGCCAAACCGGGCGCGACACAGATACGCAGTATTTT; cdr3_aa: CASSQTGRDTDTQYF
d_call: TRBD2; j_call: TRBJ2-1; clone_size: NA; v_call: TRBV18; cdr3_nt: TGTGCCAGCTCACCAACCCAGCGGGGAGGTTTCTACAATGAGCAGTTCTTC; cdr3_aa: CASSPTQRGGFYNEQFF
d_call: NA; j_call: TRBJ1-3; clone_size: once; v_call: TRBV5-1; cdr3_nt: TGCGCCAGCAGCTTGGGGGGCCAAAACACCATATATTTT; cdr3_aa: CASSLGGQNTIYF
d_call: NA; j_call: TRBJ2-5; clone_size: few; v_call: TRBV5-4; cdr3_nt: TGCGCCAGCAGCCAGGAGAGGGTCTGGGGAGGCGAAGAGACCCAGTACTTC; cdr3_aa: CASSQERVWGGEETQYF
d_call: NA; j_call: TRBJ1-2; clone_size: NA; v_call: TRBV7-2; cdr3_nt: TGTGCCAGCACCGGAATCAGGGCTAACTATGGCTACACCTTC; cdr3_aa: CASTGIRANYGYTF
d_call: TRBD1; j_call: TRBJ2-7; clone_size: once; v_call: TRBV4-3; cdr3_nt: TGCGCCAGCAGCCAAGGACAGGGTTTATCCTACGAGCAGTACTTC; cdr3_aa: CASSQGQGLSYEQYF
d_call: NA; j_call: TRBJ2-7; clone_size: once; v_call: TRBV5-1; cdr3_nt: TGCGCCAGCAGCTTGGTCTCGGGGGCATCCTACGAGCAGTACTTC; cdr3_aa: CASSLVSGASYEQYF
d_call: NA; j_call: TRBJ2-1; clone_size: NA; v_call: TRBV5-4; cdr3_nt: TGTGCCAGCAGCCCACCCCCGGGGACAATCAGCTCCTACAATGAGCAGTTCTTC; cdr3_aa: CASSPPPGTISSYNEQFF
d_call: NA; j_call: TRBJ1-4; clone_size: NA; v_call: TRBV6-6; cdr3_nt: TGTGCCAGCAGTCGTGGGGGTGGCACTAATGAAAAACTGTTTTTT; cdr3_aa: CASSRGGGTNEKLFF
d_call: NA; j_call: TRBJ1-6; clone_size: few; v_call: TRBV6-5; cdr3_nt: TGTGCCAGCGCGATAGGTGGGGCCTTAGGGTCACCCCTCCACTTT; cdr3_aa: CASAIGGALGSPLHF
d_call: TRBD1; j_call: TRBJ1-1; clone_size: NA; v_call: TRBV28; cdr3_nt: TGTGTCAGCCAGGACAGGGTTCGGGGCGCTTTCTTT; cdr3_aa: CVSQDRVRGAFF
d_call: TRBD2; j_call: TRBJ2-4; clone_size: NA; v_call: TRBV6-6; cdr3_nt: TGTGCCAGCAGACGACTAGCGGGGGCTGAAAACATTCAGTACTTC; cdr3_aa: CASRRLAGAENIQYF
d_call: TRBD1; j_call: TRBJ1-4; clone_size: NA; v_call: TRBV7-2; cdr3_nt: TGTGCCAGCAGCTTACGGGGTAACAGGGGTAATGAAAAACTGTTTTTT; cdr3_aa: CASSLRGNRGNEKLFF
d_call: TRBD1; j_call: TRBJ1-1; clone_size: once; v_call: TRBV11-2; cdr3_nt: TGTGCCAGCAGCCGCAGGGGGTTCACTGAAGCTTTCTTT; cdr3_aa: CASSRRGFTEAFF
d_call: TRBD2; j_call: TRBJ2-7; clone_size: NA; v_call: TRBV7-9; cdr3_nt: TGTGCCAGCAGCTTAATTTCACTAGCGGGGAGGTACGAGCAGTACTTC; cdr3_aa: CASSLISLAGRYEQYF